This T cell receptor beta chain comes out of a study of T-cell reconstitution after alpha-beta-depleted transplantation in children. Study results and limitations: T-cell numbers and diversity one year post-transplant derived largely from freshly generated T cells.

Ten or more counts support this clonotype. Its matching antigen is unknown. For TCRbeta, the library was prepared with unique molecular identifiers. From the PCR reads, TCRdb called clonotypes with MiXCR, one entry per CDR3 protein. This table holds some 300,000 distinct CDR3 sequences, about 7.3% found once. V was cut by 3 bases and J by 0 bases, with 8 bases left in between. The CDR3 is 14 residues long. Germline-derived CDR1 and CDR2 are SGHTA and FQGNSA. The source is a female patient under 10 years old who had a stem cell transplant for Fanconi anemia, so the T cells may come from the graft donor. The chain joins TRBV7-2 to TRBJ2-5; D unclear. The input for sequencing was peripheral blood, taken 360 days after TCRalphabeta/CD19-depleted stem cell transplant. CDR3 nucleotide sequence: TGTGCCAGCAGCTTCGACCAGTACCAAGAGACCCAGTACTTC. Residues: CASSFDQYQETQYF.